This is a list of T cell receptor beta chains from one sample in a study of neoadjuvant anti-PD-1 for oral cavity cancer. Measured with immunoSEQ multiplex PCR; TCRdb has only the in-frame clones, and not every one. The data show 14,000 or so clones, roughly 74% seen once. Sequenced material: PBMCs, taken after nivolumab (anti-PD-1) treatment. These receptor sequences come from a person aged 35-79 years with oral cavity squamous cell carcinoma. CDR3s include the opening cysteine and the closing phenylalanine or tryptophan. The order of the fields is clone size, D gene, V gene, J gene, CDR3 DNA, CDR3 protein. A D gene is named only where the DNA matches it firmly. Some rows mark clone size as missing; the rest say once, few, many or name a class of expanded clone.

clone size: -
D gene: TRBD1
V gene: TRBV28
J gene: TRBJ1-4
CDR3 DNA: TGTGCCAGCAGACACGGACCGGGACAGGGTGAGGAAAAACTGTTTTTT
CDR3 protein: CASRHGPGQGEEKLFF

clone size: -
D gene: TRBD1
V gene: TRBV19
J gene: TRBJ2-3
CDR3 DNA: TGTGCCAGTAGTGCACAGGGGACAGATACGCAGTATTTT
CDR3 protein: CASSAQGTDTQYF

clone size: -
D gene: -
V gene: TRBV30
J gene: TRBJ2-5
CDR3 DNA: TGTGCCTGGAGTGTGGGTGGGACCCAGTACTTC
CDR3 protein: CAWSVGGTQYF

clone size: -
D gene: TRBD1
V gene: TRBV2
J gene: TRBJ2-2
CDR3 DNA: TGTGCCAGCACGTGGACAGGGGCCCATGGCGGGGAGCTGTTTTTT
CDR3 protein: CASTWTGAHGGELFF

clone size: -
D gene: -
V gene: TRBV5-1
J gene: TRBJ2-4
CDR3 DNA: TGCGCCAGCAGCCCTATGGGGGCAGGGAAAAACATTCAGTACTTC
CDR3 protein: CASSPMGAGKNIQYF

clone size: -
D gene: -
V gene: TRBV11-2
J gene: TRBJ1-2
CDR3 DNA: TGTGCCAGCAGCTTAGGGCAGGGGCATGGCTACACCTTC
CDR3 protein: CASSLGQGHGYTF

clone size: few
D gene: TRBD1
V gene: TRBV13
J gene: TRBJ1-2
CDR3 DNA: TGTGCCAGCAGCCACGGGACAGGGGCTTCCTATGGCTACACCTTC
CDR3 protein: CASSHGTGASYGYTF

clone size: -
D gene: -
V gene: TRBV15
J gene: TRBJ2-7
CDR3 DNA: TGTGCCACCAGCAAAGGGGACATCTCCTACGAGCAGTACTTC
CDR3 protein: CATSKGDISYEQYF

clone size: -
D gene: TRBD1
V gene: TRBV28
J gene: TRBJ1-1
CDR3 DNA: TGTGCCAGCAGTTCAGGGGGCATGAACACTGAAGCTTTCTTT
CDR3 protein: CASSSGGMNTEAFF

clone size: -
D gene: TRBD1
V gene: TRBV2
J gene: TRBJ2-2
CDR3 DNA: TGTGCCAGCAGTTTGATACAGGGGGCTTCGCACCGGGGAGCTGTTTTT
CDR3 protein: CASSLIQGASHRGAVF

clone size: -
D gene: -
V gene: TRBV11-2
J gene: TRBJ2-3
CDR3 DNA: TGTGCCAGCAGCTTGAACAGGGGCACAGATACGCAGTATTTT
CDR3 protein: CASSLNRGTDTQYF

clone size: -
D gene: TRBD2
V gene: TRBV11-2
J gene: TRBJ2-7
CDR3 DNA: TGTGCCAGCAGCCCCCATGCTAGCGGGACCTACGAGCAGTACTTC
CDR3 protein: CASSPHASGTYEQYF

clone size: -
D gene: -
V gene: TRBV5-4
J gene: TRBJ2-5
CDR3 DNA: TGTGCCAGCAGCTTGTATGGTGGGGAGACCCAGTACTTC
CDR3 protein: CASSLYGGETQYF

clone size: -
D gene: TRBD1
V gene: TRBV7-9
J gene: TRBJ2-7
CDR3 DNA: TGTGCCAGCAGCAACTTCAAGACAGGGGGTAGGGTGTACGAGCAGTACTTC
CDR3 protein: CASSNFKTGGRVYEQYF

clone size: -
D gene: -
V gene: TRBV7-9
J gene: TRBJ1-3
CDR3 DNA: TGTGCCAGCAGCTTCGCAGAGGCAAACACCATATATTTT
CDR3 protein: CASSFAEANTIYF

clone size: -
D gene: -
V gene: TRBV29-1
J gene: TRBJ2-7
CDR3 DNA: TGCAGCGTAACAATAACGGGCGAGCAGTACTTC
CDR3 protein: CSVTITGEQYF

clone size: -
D gene: -
V gene: TRBV6-1
J gene: TRBJ2-7
CDR3 DNA: TGTGCCAGCACTCTGTATGGGATCACCTACGAGCAGTACTTC
CDR3 protein: CASTLYGITYEQYF

clone size: once
D gene: -
V gene: TRBV4-2
J gene: TRBJ1-2
CDR3 DNA: TGTGCCAGCAGCCCCGAACAGGGCTCCAACTATGGCTACACCTTC
CDR3 protein: CASSPEQGSNYGYTF

clone size: -
D gene: -
V gene: TRBV5-4
J gene: TRBJ2-5
CDR3 DNA: TGTGCCAGCAGCACGCGGCGCGTCCAAGAGACCCAGTACTTC
CDR3 protein: CASSTRRVQETQYF

clone size: -
D gene: -
V gene: TRBV19
J gene: TRBJ2-2
CDR3 DNA: TGTGCCAGTACCGACCCCGGGGATGGAAGGGGAACGGGCGGGGAGCTGTTTTTT
CDR3 protein: CASTDPGDGRGTGGELFF